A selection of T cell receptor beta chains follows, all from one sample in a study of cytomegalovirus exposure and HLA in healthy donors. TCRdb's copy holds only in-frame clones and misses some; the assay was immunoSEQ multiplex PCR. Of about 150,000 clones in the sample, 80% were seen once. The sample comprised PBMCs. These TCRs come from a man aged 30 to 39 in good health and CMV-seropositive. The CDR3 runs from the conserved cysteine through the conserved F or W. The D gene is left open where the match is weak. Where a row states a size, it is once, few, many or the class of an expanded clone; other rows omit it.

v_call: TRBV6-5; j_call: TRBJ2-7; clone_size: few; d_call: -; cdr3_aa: CASTSPPSYEQYF; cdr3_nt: TGTGCCAGCACCTCACCCCCTAGCTACGAGCAGTACTTC
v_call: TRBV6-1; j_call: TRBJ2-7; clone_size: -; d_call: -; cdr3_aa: CASSDSFRAQGEQYF; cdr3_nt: TGTGCCAGCAGTGACTCGTTCAGGGCTCAGGGCGAGCAGTACTTC
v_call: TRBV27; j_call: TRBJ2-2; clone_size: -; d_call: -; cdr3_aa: CASSRRPDANTGELFF; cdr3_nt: TGTGCCAGCAGCCGCCGTCCAGACGCGAACACCGGGGAACTGTTTTTT
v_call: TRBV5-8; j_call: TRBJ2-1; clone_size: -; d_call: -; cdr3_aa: CASSLATGRDEQFF; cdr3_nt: TGTGCCAGCAGCTTGGCCACAGGGAGGGATGAGCAGTTCTTC
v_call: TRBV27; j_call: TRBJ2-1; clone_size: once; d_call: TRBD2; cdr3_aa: CASSPISGVYNEQFF; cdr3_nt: TGTGCCAGCAGTCCAATAAGCGGGGTATACAATGAGCAGTTCTTC
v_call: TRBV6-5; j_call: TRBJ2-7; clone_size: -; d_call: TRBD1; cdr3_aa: CASRYRQGSSYEQYF; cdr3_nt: TGTGCCAGCAGGTACCGACAGGGAAGTTCCTACGAGCAGTACTTC
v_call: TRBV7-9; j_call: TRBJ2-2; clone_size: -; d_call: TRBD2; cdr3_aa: CSSSRFGLAGFANTGELFF; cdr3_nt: TGTTCCAGCAGCCGATTTGGACTAGCGGGGTTCGCGAACACCGGGGAGCTGTTTTTT
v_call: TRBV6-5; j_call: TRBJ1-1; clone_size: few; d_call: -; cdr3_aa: CASTRTANTEAFF; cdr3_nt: TGTGCCAGCACCAGGACAGCGAACACTGAAGCTTTCTTT
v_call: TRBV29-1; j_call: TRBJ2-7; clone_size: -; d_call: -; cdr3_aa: CSVQTRERYEQYF; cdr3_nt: TGCAGCGTCCAAACAAGGGAGAGGTACGAGCAGTACTTC
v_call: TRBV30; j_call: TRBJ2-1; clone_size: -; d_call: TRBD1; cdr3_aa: CAWSVQGFNEQFF; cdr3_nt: TGTGCCTGGAGTGTACAGGGGTTTAATGAGCAGTTCTTC
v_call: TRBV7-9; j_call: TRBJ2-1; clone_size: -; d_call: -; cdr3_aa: CASSFRLIAPTVNEQFF; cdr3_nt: TGTGCCAGCAGCTTCCGTCTAATAGCGCCCACTGTCAATGAGCAGTTCTTC
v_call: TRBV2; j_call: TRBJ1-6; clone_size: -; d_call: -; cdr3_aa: CASSGGPNSPLHF; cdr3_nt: TGTGCCAGCAGCGGGGGGCCTAATTCACCCCTCCACTTT
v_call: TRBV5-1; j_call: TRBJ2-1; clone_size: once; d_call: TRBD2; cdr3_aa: CASSPGRAYEQFF; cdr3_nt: TGCGCCAGCAGCCCCGGGAGGGCTTATGAGCAGTTCTTC
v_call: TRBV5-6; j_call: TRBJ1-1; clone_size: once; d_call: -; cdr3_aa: CASSLFMNTEAFF; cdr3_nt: TGTGCCAGCAGTCTTTTTATGAACACTGAAGCTTTCTTT
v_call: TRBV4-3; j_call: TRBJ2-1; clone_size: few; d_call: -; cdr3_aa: CASSQGLGTYNEQFF; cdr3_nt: TGCGCCAGCAGCCAAGGGCTAGGAACCTACAATGAGCAGTTCTTC
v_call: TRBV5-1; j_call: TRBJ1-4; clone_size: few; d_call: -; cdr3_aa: CASSFGGSGEKLFF; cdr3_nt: TGCGCCAGCAGCTTCGGGGGGTCGGGTGAAAAACTGTTTTTT
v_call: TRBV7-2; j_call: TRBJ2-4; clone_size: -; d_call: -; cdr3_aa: CASSRSGPTYF; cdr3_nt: TGTGCCAGCAGCCGTAGCGGCCCCACGTACTTC
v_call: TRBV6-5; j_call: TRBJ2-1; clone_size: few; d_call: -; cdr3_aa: CASSYGPGEQFF; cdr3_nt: TGTGCCAGCAGTTACGGGCCAGGTGAGCAGTTCTTC
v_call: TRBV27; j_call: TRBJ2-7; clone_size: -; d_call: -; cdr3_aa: CASSLAVQSYEQYF; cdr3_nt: TGTGCCAGCAGTTTAGCTGTACAGTCCTACGAGCAGTACTTC
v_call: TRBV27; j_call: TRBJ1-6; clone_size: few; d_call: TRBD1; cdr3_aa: CASRRQGSYNSPLHF; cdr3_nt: TGTGCCAGCAGGAGACAGGGATCCTATAATTCACCCCTCCACTTT
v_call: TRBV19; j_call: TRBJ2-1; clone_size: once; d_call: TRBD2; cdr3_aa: CASSIYVAGYNEQFF; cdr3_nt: TGTGCCAGTAGTATTTATGTAGCGGGCTACAATGAGCAGTTCTTC
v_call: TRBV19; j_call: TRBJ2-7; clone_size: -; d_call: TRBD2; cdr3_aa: CASTAGLAANYEQYF; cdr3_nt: TGTGCCAGTACCGCCGGACTAGCGGCTAACTACGAGCAGTACTTC
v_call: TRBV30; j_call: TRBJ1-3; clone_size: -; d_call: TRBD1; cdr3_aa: CAWRAGGPGNTIYF; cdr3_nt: TGTGCCTGGAGGGCAGGGGGACCTGGAAACACCATATATTTT
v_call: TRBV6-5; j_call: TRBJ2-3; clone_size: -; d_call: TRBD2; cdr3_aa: CASSYTRTSGRDTQYF; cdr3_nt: TGTGCCAGCAGTTACACCCGGACTAGCGGGAGGGATACGCAGTATTTT
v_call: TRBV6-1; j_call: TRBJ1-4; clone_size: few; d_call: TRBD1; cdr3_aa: CASRGTGAQNEKLFF; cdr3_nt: TGTGCCAGCAGGGGGACAGGGGCCCAAAATGAAAAACTGTTTTTT
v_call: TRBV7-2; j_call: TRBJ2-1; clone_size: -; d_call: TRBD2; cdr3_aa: CASSSGGASYNEQFF; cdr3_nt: TGTGCCAGCAGCTCCGGGGGGGCCTCCTACAATGAGCAGTTCTTC
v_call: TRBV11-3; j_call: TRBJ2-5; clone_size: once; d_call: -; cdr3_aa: CASSAGSETQYF; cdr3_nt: TGTGCCAGCAGCGCCGGGTCAGAGACCCAGTACTTC
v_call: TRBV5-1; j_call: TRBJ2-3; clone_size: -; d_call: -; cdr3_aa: CASSLGGESTDTQYF; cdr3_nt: TGCGCCAGCAGCTTGGGGGGGGAAAGCACAGATACGCAGTATTTT
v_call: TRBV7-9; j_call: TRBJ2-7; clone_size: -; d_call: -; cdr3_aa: CSSSFRSYEQYF; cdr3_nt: TGTTCCAGCAGCTTCCGGAGTTACGAGCAGTACTTC
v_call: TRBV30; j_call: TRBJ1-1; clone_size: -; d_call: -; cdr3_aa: CAWSVGGTNTEAFF; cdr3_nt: TGTGCCTGGAGTGTAGGCGGGACCAACACTGAAGCTTTCTTT
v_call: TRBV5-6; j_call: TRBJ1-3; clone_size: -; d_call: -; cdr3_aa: CASSLGRDGAGNTIYF; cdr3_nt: TGTGCCAGCAGCTTGGGGAGAGACGGGGCTGGAAACACCATATATTTT
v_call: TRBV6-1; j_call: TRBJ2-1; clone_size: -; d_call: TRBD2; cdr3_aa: CASSTGLASDEQFF; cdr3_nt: TGTGCCAGCAGTACGGGACTAGCGAGCGATGAGCAGTTCTTC
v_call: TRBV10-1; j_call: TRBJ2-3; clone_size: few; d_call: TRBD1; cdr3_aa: CASSRDRDTDTQYF; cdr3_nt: TGCGCCAGCAGCAGGGACAGGGACACAGATACGCAGTATTTT
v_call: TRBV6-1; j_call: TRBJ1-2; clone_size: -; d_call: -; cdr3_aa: CASVGEGPYGYTF; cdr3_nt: TGTGCCAGTGTCGGGGAGGGGCCCTATGGCTACACCTTC
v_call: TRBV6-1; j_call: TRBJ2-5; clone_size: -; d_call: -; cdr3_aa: CASGGTGDQETQYF; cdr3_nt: TGTGCCAGCGGCGGCACGGGGGATCAAGAGACCCAGTACTTC
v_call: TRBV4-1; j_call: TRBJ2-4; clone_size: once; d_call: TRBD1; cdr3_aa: CASSPGESRGSAKNIQYF; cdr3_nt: TGCGCCAGCAGCCCAGGCGAATCCAGGGGGTCCGCCAAAAACATTCAGTACTTC
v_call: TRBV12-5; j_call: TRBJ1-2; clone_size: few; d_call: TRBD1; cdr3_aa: CASGLGGAGQGTGYTF; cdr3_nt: TGTGCTAGTGGTTTGGGTGGCGCAGGACAGGGGACTGGCTACACCTTC
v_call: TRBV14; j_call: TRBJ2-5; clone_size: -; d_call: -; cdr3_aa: CASSTFGQGQETQYF; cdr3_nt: TGTGCCAGCAGCACTTTCGGGCAGGGACAAGAGACCCAGTACTTC
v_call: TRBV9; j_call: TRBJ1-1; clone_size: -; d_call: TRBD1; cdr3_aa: CASSLGQGSYTEAFF; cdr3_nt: TGTGCCAGCAGCCTTGGACAGGGGTCATACACTGAAGCTTTCTTT
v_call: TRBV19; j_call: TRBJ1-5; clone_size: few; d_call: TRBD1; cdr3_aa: CARESCVTGINQPQHF; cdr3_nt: TGTGCCAGAGAGTCCTGTGTGACAGGGATCAATCAGCCCCAGCATTTT
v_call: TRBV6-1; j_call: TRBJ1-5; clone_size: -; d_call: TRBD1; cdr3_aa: CASSGGTDSNQPQHF; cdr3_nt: TGTGCCAGCAGTGGCGGGACAGATAGCAATCAGCCCCAGCATTTT
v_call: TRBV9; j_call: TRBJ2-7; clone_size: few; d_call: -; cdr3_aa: CASSVRNRDYEQYF; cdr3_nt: TGTGCCAGCAGCGTAAGGAACAGGGACTACGAGCAGTACTTC
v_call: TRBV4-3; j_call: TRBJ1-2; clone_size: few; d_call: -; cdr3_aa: CASSPGSNYGYTF; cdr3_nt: TGCGCCAGCAGCCCAGGTTCTAACTATGGCTACACCTTC
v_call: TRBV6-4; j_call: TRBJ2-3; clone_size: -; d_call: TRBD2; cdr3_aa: CASSDWGAGDGSDTQYF; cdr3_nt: TGTGCCAGCAGTGACTGGGGAGCGGGAGATGGGTCAGATACGCAGTATTTT
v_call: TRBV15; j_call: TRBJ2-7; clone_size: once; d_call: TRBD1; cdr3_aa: CATSRDSGTGNEQYF; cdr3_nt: TGTGCCACCAGCAGAGATAGTGGGACAGGGAACGAGCAGTACTTC
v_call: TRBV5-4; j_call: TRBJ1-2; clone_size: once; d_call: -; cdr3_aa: CASSLAGSHGYTF; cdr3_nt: TGTGCCAGCAGCTTGGCGGGATCCCATGGCTACACCTTC
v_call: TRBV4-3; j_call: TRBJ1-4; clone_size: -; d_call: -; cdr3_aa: CASSEQDNNEKLFF; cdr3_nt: TGCGCCAGCAGCGAACAGGACAATAATGAAAAACTGTTTTTT
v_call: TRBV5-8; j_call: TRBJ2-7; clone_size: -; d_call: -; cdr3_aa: CASSLYRDEQYF; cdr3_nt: TGTGCCAGCAGCTTGTACAGGGACGAGCAGTACTTC